This T cell receptor beta chain was recovered during a study of blood T cell repertoires in COVID-19. V was clipped by 2 bases and J by 3 bases; unmatched bases: 1. CDR1 SGHNT and CDR2 YYREEE come from the germline V gene (reference sequence). The CDR3 spans 14 residues. Profiling relied on immunoSEQ multiplex PCR, and the TCRdb table lists in-frame clones only, not all of them. The data show 150,000 to 250,000 clones, with 90% to 95% seen just once and roughly 0.76% held by the top ten. The chain joins TRBV5-4 to TRBJ2-2; 7 bases map to TRBD2. This TCR came from a man aged 25 to 40 with COVID-19, enrolled during active disease. The sequencing input was peripheral blood. The CDR3 nucleotides read TGTGCCAGCAGCTTCCTAGCGGACACCGGGGAGCTGTTTTTT. Its translation is CASSFLADTGELFF.